This TCR beta chain is from a study of T-cell reconstitution after alpha-beta-depleted transplantation in children. In germline, CDR1 is LNHNV, CDR2 YYDKDF (reference sequence). V trimming: 8 bases; J trimming: 3 bases; junction bases outside the gene matches: 11. The CDR3 has 16 residues. Preparation of the TCRbeta library involved a method that used unique molecular identifiers. TCRdb ran MiXCR on the PCR reads and lists one entry per CDR3 protein. This table has 350,000 to 450,000 distinct CDR3 sequences, around 21% appearing once. This receptor was obtained from a human donor who donated a stem cell graft to a child with acute myeloid leukemia. Sequencing was performed on PBMCs from the stem cell graft donor, taken from the stem cell graft. The chain employs TRBV15 and TRBJ2-2; 8 nucleotides agree with TRBD2. In DNA form, the CDR3 reads TGTGCCACCTCCCTCCCGAGCGGGGGTTACACCGGGGAGCTGTTTTTT. Translation gives CATSLPSGGYTGELFF. The variable domain in full, with the rest retrieved from reference TRBV15 and TRBJ2-2, is DAMVIQNPRYQVTQFGKPVTLSCSQTLNHNVMYWYQQKSSQAPKLLFHYYDKDFNNEADTPDNFQSRRPNTSFCFLDIRSPGLGDTAMYLCATSLPSGGYTGELFFGEGSRLTVL.